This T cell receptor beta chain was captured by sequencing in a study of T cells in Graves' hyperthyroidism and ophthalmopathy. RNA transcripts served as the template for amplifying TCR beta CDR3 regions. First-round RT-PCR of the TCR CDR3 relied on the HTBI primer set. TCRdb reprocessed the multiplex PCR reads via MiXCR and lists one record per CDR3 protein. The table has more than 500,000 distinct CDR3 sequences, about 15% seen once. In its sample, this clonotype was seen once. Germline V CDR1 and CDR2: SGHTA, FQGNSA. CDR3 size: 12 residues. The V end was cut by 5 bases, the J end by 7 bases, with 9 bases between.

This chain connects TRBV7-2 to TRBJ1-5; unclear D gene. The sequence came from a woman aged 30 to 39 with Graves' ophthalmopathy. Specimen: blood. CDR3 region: CASSHGPQPQHF. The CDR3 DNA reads TGTGCCAGCAGCCACGGGCCCCAGCCCCAGCATTTT.